These 4 T cell receptor beta chains originate from one sample sequenced in a study of breast tumors, draining lymph nodes, adjacent tissues. TCRdb reprocessed the multiplex PCR reads with MiXCR, giving one entry per CDR3 protein. Here the sample spans 190,000 or so distinct CDR3 sequences, roughly 31% being singletons. Breast cancer patients provided tissue from their axillary draining lymph nodes. The sample comprised axillary lymph node tissue. These TCRs come from a female donor with breast cancer. Some clones in this sample may be carry-over from other donors' samples.

Points on this clonotype: This sequence may be a read error, since a much larger clone differs from it by one base. This chain uses TRBV27 with TRBJ2-3, with 9 bases identical to TRBD2. Germline V gene sequence: CDR1 MNHEY, CDR2 SMNVEV (reference sequence). CDR3 length equals 13 residues. The CDR3 region is CVSGLAFTDTQYF. The CDR3 DNA follows: TGTGTCAGCGGACTAGCGTTCACAGATACGCAGTATTTT.

There are many counts of this clonotype. The chain is built from TRBV5-1 and TRBJ2-3; no reliable D call. Between the trimmed V and J ends, which lost 0 bases and 0 bases, there was a span of 11 bases. This CDR3 region has 16 residues. CDR1 and CDR2 from the germline V gene are SGHRS and YFSETQ. CDR3 sequence: CASSLASGFSTDTQYF. The CDR3 nucleotides read TGCGCCAGCAGCTTGGCCTCTGGATTTAGCACAGATACGCAGTATTTT.

Only a few counts were recorded for this clonotype. This sequence joins TRBV20-1 and TRBJ1-1, with a possible D match to TRBD1 (5 bases). V dropped 0 bases and J dropped 5 bases, with 16 bases sitting between them. Germline CDR1 DFQATT, CDR2 SNEGSKA (reference sequence). This CDR3 region has 15 residues. CDR3 in amino acids: CSARDPRAGYTEAFF. In DNA form, the CDR3 reads TGCAGTGCTAGAGACCCCAGGGCGGGATATACTGAAGCTTTCTTT.

On this clonotype: With a much larger clone just one base away, this may be a read error. The CDR3, as DNA: TGTGCCAGCAGTACAGGTCCCCACTATGGCTACACCTTC. Encoded protein: CASSTGPHYGYTF. The chain joins TRBV28 to TRBJ1-2; tentatively, D is TRBD1 (5 bases). Germline V lookup: CDR1 MDHEN, CDR2 SYDVKM. This CDR3 is 13 amino acids long. The germline V and J ends were trimmed by 5 bases and 3 bases, with 10 bases remaining between them.